Given below is one T cell receptor beta chain in context. Its antigen is unidentified. The source of the sample is a study of identical twins. General study points: It was out-of-frame TCR alpha sharing in monozygotic twins that models underestimated. Conclusions leaned on cross-sectional statistical analysis and did not track the same donors over time.

Every sampled donor was Caucasian and healthy. Each CDR3 protein gets one entry after TCRdb re-called the 5' RACE reads with MiXCR. The sample shows 300,000 to 400,000 distinct CDR3 sequences, approximately 13% of them seen only once. Trimming shortened V by 0 bases and J by 5 bases, and 11 bases separated the two germline ends. Germline V gives CDR1 SGHRS, CDR2 YFSETQ. The CDR3 runs to 14 residues. The data also belong to a second study, concerning yellow fever vaccine responses in identical twins.

V is TRBV5-1 and J is TRBJ2-5; no definite D call. The material sequenced was CD8+ T cells sorted from blood. The TCR sequence derives from a woman aged 18-30 years in good health. CDR3 nucleotide sequence: TGCGCCAGCAGCTTGGTAGAGTGGTTGGAGACCCAGTACTTC. It is translated as CASSLVEWLETQYF. Full variable domain (rest looked up from reference TRBV5-1 and TRBJ2-5): KAGVTQTPRYLIKTRGQQVTLSCSPISGHRSVSWYQQTPGQGLQFLFEYFSETQRNKGNFPGRFSGRQFSNSRSEMNVSTLELGDSALYLCASSLVEWLETQYFGPGTRLLVL.